The TCR beta chain under discussion was sequenced for a study of blood T cell repertoires in COVID-19. About the study: Both acute and convalescent COVID-19 samples were obtained from the United States, Italy and Spain.

Those enrolled, adults aged about 18 to 89 years, came from fewer than 25 US areas. For recovered donors of Cohort 3, there were two negative PCRs, clearance, or symptom resolution. Per the original methods: Amplified reference gene primers provided the basis for estimating nucleated cell counts. Libraries were prepared by immunoSEQ multiplex PCR; TCRdb keeps only in-frame clonotypes and omits some of them. Clonal size and the V and J genes are those of that table, whereas D and trimming came from the DNA. The sample has some 490,000 clones; about 88% are singletons. V trimming: 4 bases; J trimming: 4 bases; junction bases outside the gene matches: 9. Germline V gene data show CDR1 as SGHRS and CDR2 as YFSETQ. The CDR3 is made up of 16 amino acids.

The specimen sequenced was PBMCs or T cells enriched from blood (not recorded which). The chain is built from TRBV5-1 and TRBJ2-1; 9 nucleotides align to TRBD2. This clonotype was obtained from a woman between 55 and 75 years old who had recovered from COVID-19. CDR3 DNA sequence: TGCGCCAGCAGCAACCCAAGCGGGGGGCCGTACAATGAGCAGTTCTTC. Encoded protein: CASSNPSGGPYNEQFF.